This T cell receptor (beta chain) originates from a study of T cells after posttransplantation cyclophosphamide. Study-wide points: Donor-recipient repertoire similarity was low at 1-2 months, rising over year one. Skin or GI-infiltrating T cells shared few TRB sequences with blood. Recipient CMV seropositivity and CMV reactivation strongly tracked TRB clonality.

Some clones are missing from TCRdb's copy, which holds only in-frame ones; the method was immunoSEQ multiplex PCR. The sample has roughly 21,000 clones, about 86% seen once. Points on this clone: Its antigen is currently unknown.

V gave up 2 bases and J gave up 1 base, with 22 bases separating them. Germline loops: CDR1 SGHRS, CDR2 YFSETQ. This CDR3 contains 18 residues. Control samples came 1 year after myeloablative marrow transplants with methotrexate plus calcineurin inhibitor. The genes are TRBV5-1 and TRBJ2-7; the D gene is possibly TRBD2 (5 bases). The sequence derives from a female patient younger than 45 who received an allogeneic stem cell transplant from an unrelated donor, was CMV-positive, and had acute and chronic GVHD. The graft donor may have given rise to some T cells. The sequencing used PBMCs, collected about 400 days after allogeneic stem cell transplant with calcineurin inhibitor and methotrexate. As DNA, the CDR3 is TGCGCCAGCAGCTTTGGCAAAGGACTCCGCTTGATATCCTACGAGCAGTACTTC. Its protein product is CASSFGKGLRLISYEQYF.